Following are 25 T cell receptor beta chains from one sample sequenced in a study of blood T cell repertoires in COVID-19. The protocol was immunoSEQ multiplex PCR, while the TCRdb copy is restricted to in-frame clones and leaves out a portion. The top ten hold roughly 10% of the sample, which has 75,000 to 90,000 clones, 70% to 90% seen once. Sequencing input: peripheral blood. These receptors came from a human donor in a cohort sampled during active COVID-19.

The V and J genes are TRBV18 and TRBJ1-5, with D unclear. Trimming stripped 6 bases from V and 5 bases from J, with 14 bases between. Germline CDR1 KGHSH, CDR2 LQKENI. The CDR3 contains 14 residues. CDR3 DNA sequence: TGTGCCAGCTCCCAGCAGGCAGGCGATCAGCCCCAGCATTTT. This sequence encodes CASSQQAGDQPQHF. The full variable domain, rest sourced from reference TRBV18 and TRBJ1-5, is NAGVMQNPRHLVRRRGQEARLRCSPMKGHSHVYWYRQLPEEGLKFMVYLQKENIIDESGMPKERFSAEFPKEGPSILRIQQVVRGDSAAYFCASSQQAGDQPQHFGDGTRLSIL.

In nucleotides, the CDR3 is TGTGCCAGCAGCGTAGCTTCTGGGCTCGGAAACACCATATATTTT. Protein product: CASSVASGLGNTIYF. The chain uses TRBV9 and TRBJ1-3; D is undetermined. CDR1 and CDR2 (germline): SGDLS, YYNGEE. This CDR3 has 15 residues. V lost 0 bases to trimming and J lost 4 bases, with 11 bases between them.

This clone was observed once. The J gene is TRBJ1-2, the V gene TRBV18, with D maybe TRBD1 (6 bases). Germline CDR1 reads KGHSH; CDR2 reads LQKENI. The CDR3 runs to 16 residues. Trimming removed 2 bases from V and 6 bases from J, with 19 bases in between. The CDR3: CASSPTNRDPANGYTF. The DNA for the CDR3 is TGTGCCAGCTCACCAACGAACAGGGACCCCGCGAATGGCTACACCTTC.

The V gene is TRBV9, the J gene TRBJ2-3, with TRBD1 identical over 8 bases. In germline, CDR1 is SGDLS, CDR2 YYNGEE. The CDR3 spans 15 residues. Trimming took 3 bases from V and 1 from J; bases not matched to a gene: 4. CDR3 sequence reads: CASSARGQGTDTQYF. The DNA for the CDR3 is TGTGCCAGCAGCGCCCGGGGACAGGGCACAGATACGCAGTATTTT.

The chain recombines TRBV3-1 (or the pseudogene TRBV3-2) with TRBJ1-3; D is undetermined. The germline V and J ends were trimmed by 1 base and 5 bases, with 15 bases remaining between them. This CDR3 has 16 residues. Germline CDR1 LGHDT, CDR2 YNNKEL (reference sequence). The CDR3 protein is CASSQVEGIGRNTIYF. The CDR3 DNA reads as TGTGCCAGCAGCCAAGTAGAGGGAATAGGGCGAAACACCATATATTTT.

The chain couples TRBV19 to TRBJ1-5; D gene unclear. V was trimmed by 4 bases and J by 7 bases, leaving 17 bases between them. Per the germline V gene, CDR1 is LNHDA and CDR2 is SQIVND (reference sequence). The CDR3 has 15 residues. The CDR3 DNA reads TGTGCCAGTAGTAGGCCTGACACCGGTGACCAGCCCCAGCATTTT. Its translation is CASSRPDTGDQPQHF.

The chain employs TRBV4-2 and TRBJ1-5; D remains unclear. Germline values: CDR1 LGHNA, CDR2 YNFKEQ. V was pared by 0 bases and J by 4 bases, with 7 bases between. The CDR3 is 14 residues long. This CDR3 is CASSQDLQNQPQHF. CDR3 in DNA: TGTGCCAGCAGCCAAGATCTACAGAATCAGCCCCAGCATTTT.

The V and J genes are TRBV4-3 and TRBJ1-2; no definite D call. Trimming removed 0 bases at V and 4 bases at J, with 15 bases between. Germline loops: CDR1 LGHNA, CDR2 YSLEER. The CDR3 consists of 16 residues. CDR3 coding DNA: TGCGCCAGCAGCCAAGATCCTCCGGGGATTAGCTATGGCTACACCTTC. Its translation: CASSQDPPGISYGYTF.

The table lists this clone with a count of one. V usage is TRBV3-1 (or the pseudogene TRBV3-2) and J usage is TRBJ1-6, with 7 bases aligning to TRBD1. CDR1 and CDR2 (germline): LGHDT, YNNKEL (reference sequence). The CDR3 length is 17 residues. Trimming took 4 bases from V and 7 from J; bases not matched to a gene: 13. CDR3 coding DNA: TGTGCCAGCAGCCGGGGACAGTTGTATGGGGGGAATTCACCCCTCCACTTT. Translated, it gives CASSRGQLYGGNSPLHF.

The V call is TRBV19, the J call TRBJ2-6; TRBD1 matches at 8 bases. V trimming: 2 bases; J trimming: 1 base; junction bases outside the gene matches: 7. Germline V gene sequence: CDR1 LNHDA, CDR2 SQIVND (reference sequence). The CDR3 is made up of 18 amino acids. The CDR3 loop reads CASSISSGQASGANVLTF. The CDR3 DNA sequence: TGTGCCAGTAGTATATCCTCGGGACAGGCTTCTGGGGCCAACGTCCTGACTTTC.

V is TRBV2 and J is TRBJ1-1; the match to TRBD1 covers 7 bases. The CDR3 loop spans 17 amino acids. Germline values: CDR1 SNHLY, CDR2 FYNNEI. Trimming at V came to 5 bases and at J to 0 bases, leaving 12 bases not matched to a gene. CDR3 nucleotide sequence: TGTGCCAGCAGTCCACCGGGACAGACTTTTATGAACACTGAAGCTTTCTTT. It encodes CASSPPGQTFMNTEAFF.

J is TRBJ2-1 and V is TRBV19, with 10 bases lining up with TRBD2. V shed 4 bases, J shed 8 bases, and the junction held 11 bases outside the gene matches. Germline CDR1 and CDR2: LNHDA and SQIVND (reference sequence). The CDR3 has 16 amino acids. CDR3 sequence: CASSNPSGSVEDEQFF. The CDR3 DNA follows: TGTGCCAGTAGTAATCCTAGCGGGAGTGTCGAAGATGAGCAGTTCTTC.

The gene calls are TRBV28 and TRBJ1-4, with a tentative D call TRBD1 (6 bases). The germline CDR1 and CDR2 sequences are MDHEN and SYDVKM. The CDR3 has 15 residues. With 6 bases removed from V and 3 bases from J, the gap between germline ends came to 14 bases. The CDR3 reads CASSLQGDANEKLFF. CDR3 nucleotides: TGTGCCAGCAGCCTACAGGGAGATGCTAATGAAAAACTGTTTTTT.

This clone showed up just once. This specimen includes other DNA sequences encoding the same CDR3. The chain combines TRBV5-1 with TRBJ2-1, with 7 nucleotides matching TRBD2. CDR3 size: 17 residues. With V trimmed by 4 bases and J by 3 bases, 13 bases remained unmatched. In germline, CDR1 is SGHRS, CDR2 YFSETQ. The CDR3 region is CASSLLPASGNYNEQFF. The CDR3 DNA reads TGCGCCAGCAGCCTGCTCCCCGCTAGCGGAAACTACAATGAGCAGTTCTTC.

The chain employs TRBV5-5 and TRBJ2-1; tentative D call: TRBD1 (6 bases). Germline CDR1 is SGHKS and CDR2 is YYEKEE (reference sequence). This CDR3 has 15 amino acids. Trimming took 7 bases from V and 0 from J, leaving 14 bases between them. CDR3 in DNA: TGTGCCAGCGATCAGGGGCTTAGCTCCTACAATGAGCAGTTCTTC. This gives the protein CASDQGLSSYNEQFF.

This clone was observed a few times. The gene calls are TRBV5-1 and TRBJ1-2; a possible D gene is TRBD1 (5 bases). Germline CDR1 reads SGHRS; CDR2 reads YFSETQ. The germline V and J ends were trimmed by 1 base and 5 bases, with 15 bases remaining between them. The CDR3 sequence is 15 residues long. Here the CDR3 reads CASSLNQQGGYGYTF. The CDR3 DNA reads as TGCGCCAGCAGCTTGAACCAGCAGGGTGGTTATGGCTACACCTTC.

The CDR3 sequence is CASSPKTPLYNEQFF. DNA of the CDR3: TGTGCCAGTAGTCCTAAGACTCCGCTCTACAATGAGCAGTTCTTC. The V and J genes are TRBV19 and TRBJ2-1; unclear D gene. The germline V and J ends were trimmed by 5 bases and 3 bases, with 14 bases remaining between them. The CDR3 is made up of 15 amino acids. Per germline, CDR1 LNHDA and CDR2 SQIVND (reference sequence).

DNA of the CDR3: TGTGCCAGCAGTAAATCTAGCGGGTACAATGAGCAGTTCTTC. Translating it yields CASSKSSGYNEQFF. V and J are TRBV6-2 or TRBV6-3 and TRBJ2-1; 8 nucleotides align to TRBD2. Germline values: CDR1 MNHEY, CDR2 SVGEGT. This CDR3 has 14 amino acids. V shed 5 bases and J 4 bases; nucleotides not matched to a gene: 4.

The CDR3 coding sequence is TGTGCCAGCAGCCCCGGGTGGCAGGGTTCCACAGATACGCAGTATTTT. Translated: CASSPGWQGSTDTQYF. V is TRBV5-4 and J is TRBJ2-3; TRBD1 is a possible D gene (5 bases). Looked up from germline, CDR1 is SGHNT and CDR2 is YYREEE (reference sequence). The CDR3 extends over 16 amino acids. The V gene lost 4 bases and the J gene lost 2 bases, with 17 bases spanning the gap.

The chain uses TRBV5-1 and TRBJ2-2; D perhaps matches TRBD1 (6 bases). The CDR3 totals 14 residues. V was pared by 5 bases and J by 4 bases, with 12 bases between. The germline V gene has CDR1 SGHRS and CDR2 YFSETQ. In DNA, the CDR3 is TGCGCCAGCAGAAAAGAACAGGGCACCGGGGAGCTGTTTTTT. This sequence encodes CASRKEQGTGELFF. Based on the CDR3 plus reference TRBV5-1 and TRBJ2-2, the full variable domain is KAGVTQTPRYLIKTRGQQVTLSCSPISGHRSVSWYQQTPGQGLQFLFEYFSETQRNKGNFPGRFSGRQFSNSRSEMNVSTLELGDSALYLCASRKEQGTGELFFGEGSRLTVL.

The chain carries TRBV6-5 and TRBJ1-1; no clear D gene. The CDR3 is 13 amino acids. CDR1 is MNHEY, CDR2 SVGAGI, per germline. The ends were cut back, 6 bases at V and 4 bases at J, with 12 bases in the middle. CDR3 nucleotide sequence: TGTGCCAGCAGCAACAGTTTTTCCACTGAAGCTTTCTTT. As protein: CASSNSFSTEAFF.

This rearrangement joins TRBV14 to TRBJ2-3; D call uncertain. This CDR3 spans 15 amino acids. Germline V gene data show CDR1 as SGHDN and CDR2 as FVKESK. With 2 bases removed from V and 4 bases from J, the gap between germline ends came to 13 bases. The CDR3 DNA is TGTGCCAGCAGCCAAAAGTCCTACCCCCCAGATACGCAGTATTTT. Translation: CASSQKSYPPDTQYF.

The gene calls are TRBV27 and TRBJ1-2; a possible D gene is TRBD1 (6 bases). CDR3 length equals 13 residues. Germline CDR1 and CDR2: MNHEY and SMNVEV (reference sequence). V was cut by 9 bases and J by 8 bases, with 19 bases left in between. CDR3 amino acids: CASKGGARGGYTF. The CDR3 bases are TGTGCCAGTAAAGGGGGGGCACGGGGAGGCTACACCTTC.

This clone has a handful of counts. This chain joins TRBV30 and TRBJ2-1; TRBD2 matches at 10 bases. The germline gives CDR1 GTSNPN, CDR2 SVGIG (reference sequence). The CDR3 has 16 residues. The J segment lost 9 bases and the V segment lost 0 bases, leaving 11 bases of the junction unmatched. The CDR3 DNA reads as TGTGCCTGGAGTGTACTGCTTAGCGGGGGGTTCGGTGAGCAGTTCTTC. Its protein product is CAWSVLLSGGFGEQFF.

The chain is built from TRBV6-1 and TRBJ1-5, with TRBD1 matching 7 bases. CDR3 length equals 14 residues. The germline CDR1 and CDR2 sequences are MNHNS and SASEGT. V trimming: 0 bases; J trimming: 7 bases; junction bases outside the gene matches: 3. The CDR3 reads CASSEAWDRQPQHF. In DNA, the CDR3 is TGTGCCAGCAGTGAAGCCTGGGACAGACAGCCCCAGCATTTT.